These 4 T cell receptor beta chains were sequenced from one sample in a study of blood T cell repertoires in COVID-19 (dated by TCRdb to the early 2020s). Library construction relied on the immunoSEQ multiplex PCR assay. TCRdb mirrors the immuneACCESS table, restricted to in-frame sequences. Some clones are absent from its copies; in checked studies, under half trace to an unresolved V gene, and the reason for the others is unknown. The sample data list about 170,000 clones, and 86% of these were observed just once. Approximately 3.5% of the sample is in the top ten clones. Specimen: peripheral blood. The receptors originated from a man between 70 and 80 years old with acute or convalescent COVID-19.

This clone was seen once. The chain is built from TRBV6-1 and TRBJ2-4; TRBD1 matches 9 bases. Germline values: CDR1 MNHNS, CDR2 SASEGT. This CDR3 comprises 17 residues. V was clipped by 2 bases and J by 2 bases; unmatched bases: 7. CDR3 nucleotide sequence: TGTGCCAGCAGTGAACTCCCGGGACAGGGCTCCAAAAACATTCAGTACTTC. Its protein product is CASSELPGQGSKNIQYF.

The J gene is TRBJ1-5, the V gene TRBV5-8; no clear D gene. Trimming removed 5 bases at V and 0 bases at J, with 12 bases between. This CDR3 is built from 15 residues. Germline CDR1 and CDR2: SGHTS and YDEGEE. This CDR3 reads CASRAGLYSNQPQHF. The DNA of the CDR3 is TGTGCCAGCAGGGCGGGCCTTTATAGCAATCAGCCCCAGCATTTT.

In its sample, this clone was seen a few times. The CDR3 loop reads CASSPGTGSGDEQFF. The CDR3 coding sequence is TGCGCCAGCAGCCCTGGGACAGGGTCAGGGGATGAGCAGTTCTTC. The gene calls are TRBV5-1 and TRBJ2-1; 9 bases fit TRBD1. Trimming took 4 bases from V and 8 from J; bases not matched to a gene: 10. The CDR3 totals 15 residues. Germline assignment: CDR1 SGHRS and CDR2 YFSETQ.

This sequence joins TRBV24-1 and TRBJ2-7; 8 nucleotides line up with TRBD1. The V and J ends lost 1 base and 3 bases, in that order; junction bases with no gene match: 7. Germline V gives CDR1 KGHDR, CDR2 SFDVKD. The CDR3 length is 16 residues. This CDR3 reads CATSDLTAGGIYEQYF. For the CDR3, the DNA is TGTGCCACCAGTGATTTAACCGCAGGGGGCATCTACGAGCAGTACTTC.